The following is a T cell receptor beta chain sequence with its context. Deletions cut 4 bases from V and 3 bases from J, with 3 bases between. Per germline, CDR1 SGHRS and CDR2 YFSETQ. This CDR3 has 11 amino acids. Each CDR3 protein gets one entry after TCRdb re-called the 5' RACE reads with MiXCR. Here the sample spans approximately 180,000 distinct CDR3 sequences, roughly 17% being singletons. The record originates from a study of T-cell memory formation after mild COVID-19. Sequencing was performed on PBMCs or a T cell subset sorted from them (not recorded which). This chain joins TRBV5-1 and TRBJ2-3; no reliable D call. The source is an adult woman who had mild COVID-19 (a few samples of this study predate the infection). Cell type and time point are not known. The CDR3 sequence: CASSETDTQYF. DNA for the CDR3: TGCGCCAGCAGCGAGACAGATACGCAGTATTTT.